The 30 T cell receptor beta chains listed next were all sequenced from one sample in a study of early T cells in non-severe SARS-CoV-2 infection. One entry per CDR3 protein, called by TCRdb with MiXCR from the 5' RACE reads. The sample yields more than 65,000 distinct CDR3 sequences, around 12% seen once. The source was whole blood, collected at baseline. The receptors derive from an adult who was a healthcare worker with PCR-confirmed SARS-CoV-2 infection or an uninfected control (not recorded which).

The chain links TRBV11-2 to TRBJ2-3; no clear D gene. The V gene's germline CDR1 is SGHAT and CDR2 FQNNGV. The CDR3 length is 16 residues. The V and J ends lost 1 base and 2 bases respectively, with 13 bases between them. The CDR3 reads CASSLGVGGPTDTQYF. The CDR3 nucleotides are TGTGCCAGCAGCTTAGGGGTCGGCGGCCCCACAGATACGCAGTATTTT. Drawing the rest from reference TRBV11-2 and TRBJ2-3, the complete variable domain is EAGVAQSPRYKIIEKRQSVAFWCNPISGHATLYWYQQILGQGPKLLIQFQNNGVVDDSQLPKDRFSAERLKGVDSTLKIQPAKLEDSAVYLCASSLGVGGPTDTQYFGPGTRLTVL.

This clonotype was detected a few times. The CDR3 DNA is TGCGCCAGCGGGCCACCAGGGAATGGGGCCAACGTCCTGACTTTC. Translating gives CASGPPGNGANVLTF. This chain links TRBV10-1 with TRBJ2-6; tentative D call: TRBD1 (5 bases). The ends were cut back, 8 bases at V and 3 bases at J, with 14 bases in the middle. This CDR3 has 15 amino acids. Germline V gene lookup returns CDR1 WNHNN and CDR2 SYGVQD (reference sequence).

The rearrangement joins TRBV20-1 to TRBJ2-7, with D possibly being TRBD2 (6 bases). The CDR3 is 14 amino acids. Trimming removed 0 bases at V and 3 bases at J, with 12 bases between. The germline V gene encodes CDR1 DFQATT and CDR2 SNEGSKA (reference sequence). The CDR3 coding sequence is TGCAGTGCTAGAGATCCTCGGGGACTCTACGAGCAGTACTTC. Translation gives CSARDPRGLYEQYF.

This clonotype has a handful of counts. The CDR3 sequence: CASTLRTGGYEQYF. CDR3 bases: TGTGCCAGCACCTTGAGGACAGGGGGCTACGAGCAGTACTTC. The chain employs TRBV28 and TRBJ2-7; 10 positions match TRBD1. The CDR3 is 14 amino acids. Germline values: CDR1 MDHEN, CDR2 SYDVKM. V shed 7 bases and J 3 bases; nucleotides not matched to a gene: 6.

This chain joins TRBV20-1 and TRBJ2-7, with 12 nucleotides matching TRBD1. The CDR3 has 12 amino acids. Germline V gives CDR1 DFQATT, CDR2 SNEGSKA (reference sequence). Trimming removed 3 bases from V and 12 bases from J; junction bases left unmatched: 6. CDR3 nucleotide sequence: TGCAGTGCTAGCCCGGGACAGGGGGCGACGTACTTC. This codes for CSASPGQGATYF.

The sample holds a few counts of this clonotype. The gene calls are TRBV20-1 and TRBJ2-1; D unresolved. Trimming left V 3 bases short and J 7 bases short, with 13 bases between. Per the germline V gene, CDR1 is DFQATT and CDR2 is SNEGSKA (reference sequence). The CDR3 covers 13 residues. The CDR3 sequence: CSARTGKMNEQFF. The DNA of the CDR3 is TGCAGTGCTAGGACTGGGAAGATGAATGAGCAGTTCTTC.

This sequence joins TRBV20-1 and TRBJ2-1; D could derive from TRBD1 or TRBD2 (5 bases each). This CDR3 has 16 amino acids. V was shortened by 1 base and J by 2 bases, with 15 bases between the two germline ends. Germline-derived CDR1 and CDR2 are DFQATT and SNEGSKA (reference sequence). CDR3 sequence: CSARVTTRGAYNEQFF. Here the CDR3 DNA reads TGCAGTGCTAGAGTAACTACTCGAGGGGCCTACAATGAGCAGTTCTTC.

This chain joins TRBV13 and TRBJ2-2, with D tentatively TRBD2 (5 bases). CDR1 is PRHDT and CDR2 is FYEKMQ in the germline V gene (reference sequence). The CDR3 consists of 15 residues. The germline V and J ends were trimmed by 3 bases and 5 bases, with 13 bases remaining between them. CDR3 sequence reads: CASSFGLRGTGELFF. In nucleotides, the CDR3 is TGTGCCAGCAGCTTCGGACTCCGGGGAACCGGGGAGCTGTTTTTT.

This clonotype was detected a few times. This sequence joins TRBV5-6 and TRBJ2-7; a weak D match, TRBD1 (6 bases). CDR1 is SGHDT, CDR2 YYEEEE, per germline. Trimming removed 4 bases at V and 0 bases at J, with 14 bases between. CDR3 size: 15 residues. The CDR3 reads CASSLSRDNSYEQYF. The DNA for the CDR3 is TGTGCCAGCAGCCTTAGCCGGGACAACTCCTACGAGCAGTACTTC.

This clonotype was recorded many times. V usage is TRBV10-3 and J usage is TRBJ1-5; the D is unclear. CDR1 ENHRY and CDR2 SYGVKD come from the germline V gene. The length of the CDR3 is 14 residues. Trimming left V 3 bases short and J 0 bases short, with 6 bases between. The DNA of the CDR3 is TGTGCCATCAGTGACGGGGATAGCAATCAGCCCCAGCATTTT. As protein: CAISDGDSNQPQHF.

This clonotype appeared many times. The chain employs TRBV11-2 and TRBJ2-7; 7 nucleotides line up with TRBD2. Per the germline V gene, CDR1 is SGHAT and CDR2 is FQNNGV. V shed 4 bases, J shed 4 bases, and the junction held 4 bases outside the gene matches. This CDR3 is built from 13 residues. CDR3 nucleotide sequence: TGTGCCAGCAGCTCCTTCGGGGGGTACGAGCAGTACTTC. Translating it yields CASSSFGGYEQYF.

Concerning this clonotype: Possible read error: a much larger clone is one base away. V and J are TRBV9 and TRBJ1-2, with a possible D match to TRBD1 (6 bases). This CDR3 is built from 14 residues. Germline loops: CDR1 SGDLS, CDR2 YYNGEE. DNA for the CDR3: TGTGCCAGCAACGTAGATGCAGGGGACTATGGCTACACCTTC. Translated, it gives CASNVDAGDYGYTF.

This clonotype has ten or more counts. The chain links TRBV27 to TRBJ1-5; D gene unclear. Looked up from germline, CDR1 is MNHEY and CDR2 is SMNVEV (reference sequence). V dropped 4 bases and J dropped 3 bases, with 13 bases sitting between them. This CDR3 has 15 amino acids. The CDR3 DNA follows: TGTGCCAGCAGTTCCACACGTACGGACAATCAGCCCCAGCATTTT. As protein: CASSSTRTDNQPQHF.

The sample holds many counts of this clonotype. V and J are TRBV6-1 and TRBJ2-2, with TRBD1 identical over 7 bases. The J segment lost 5 bases and the V segment lost 10 bases, leaving 10 bases of the junction unmatched. The CDR3 extends over 14 amino acids. From germline, CDR1 is MNHNS and CDR2 SASEGT. The CDR3: CATSFTGVTGELFF. DNA of the CDR3: TGTGCCACCTCTTTCACAGGGGTTACCGGGGAGCTGTTTTTT.

This clonotype was observed at least ten times. V is TRBV28 and J is TRBJ1-1, with a tentative D call TRBD1 (5 bases). The CDR3 has 13 residues. Germline CDR1 is MDHEN and CDR2 is SYDVKM. The germline V and J ends were trimmed by 6 bases and 5 bases, with 13 bases remaining between them. The CDR3 sequence is CASSRQGVTEAFF. CDR3 bases: TGTGCCAGCAGCAGGCAGGGAGTTACTGAAGCTTTCTTT. Full variable domain (missing parts from reference TRBV28 and TRBJ1-1): DVKVTQSSRYLVKRTGEKVFLECVQDMDHENMFWYRQDPGLGLRLIYFSYDVKMKEKGDIPEGYSVSREKKERFSLILESASTNQTSMYLCASSRQGVTEAFFGQGTRLTVV.

This clonotype was detected many times. The DNA for the CDR3 is TGTGCCAGCAGGGGTTCCGTCCTAGGGGCCAACGTCCTGACTTTC. This gives the protein CASRGSVLGANVLTF. V is TRBV6-1 and J is TRBJ2-6; no definite D call. Germline CDR1 reads MNHNS; CDR2 reads SASEGT. V lost 6 bases and J 4 bases, leaving 13 bases between the germline ends. The CDR3 spans 15 residues.

This sequence joins TRBV7-3 and TRBJ2-6; TRBD1 matches at 9 bases. J was trimmed by 0 bases and V by 1 base; bases with no gene match: 10. Germline V gene lookup returns CDR1 SGHTA and CDR2 FQGTGA. The CDR3 contains 20 residues. CDR3 region: CASSLMAGTGSPSGANVLTF. In DNA, the CDR3 is TGTGCCAGCAGCTTAATGGCCGGGACAGGGAGCCCCTCTGGGGCCAACGTCCTGACTTTC.

The chain has TRBV3-1 and TRBJ1-2; no clear D gene. In germline, CDR1 is LGHDT, CDR2 YNNKEL (reference sequence). The CDR3 sequence is 13 residues long. V lost 1 base, J lost 7 bases, and 10 bases lay in between. The chain's CDR3 is CASSQGSLGGYTF. Written as DNA, the CDR3 is TGTGCCAGCAGCCAAGGCAGCCTGGGTGGCTACACCTTC.

This clonotype has only a few counts. This chain connects TRBV20-1 to TRBJ1-4, with D possibly TRBD1 on 5 matching bases. CDR1 is DFQATT and CDR2 is SNEGSKA in the germline V gene (reference sequence). CDR3 length: 17 residues. V gave up 3 bases and J gave up 3 bases, with 20 bases separating them. The CDR3 region has the DNA TGCAGTGCTAGCGTCGGCCAACCCCGGGGGGCTAATGAAAAACTGTTTTTT. This encodes CSASVGQPRGANEKLFF.

This sequence joins TRBV7-3 and TRBJ2-2; D gene ambiguous. Trimming removed 5 bases from V and 7 bases from J, with 8 bases in between. Germline CDR1 and CDR2: SGHTA and FQGTGA. The CDR3 loop spans 12 amino acids. The DNA for the CDR3 is TGTGCCAGCAGCGCCATTAGCGGGGAGCTGTTTTTT. Translation: CASSAISGELFF.

This clonotype was observed many times. The V gene is TRBV4-3, the J gene TRBJ2-4; D is undetermined. Looked up from germline, CDR1 is LGHNA and CDR2 is YSLEER. Trimming took off 0 bases at V and 1 base at J, with 16 bases between the two ends. The CDR3 runs to 18 residues. The CDR3 DNA reads as TGCGCCAGCAGCCAAGATGGGCGGTATCCGGGCGCCAAAAACATTCAGTACTTC. It yields the protein CASSQDGRYPGAKNIQYF.

There are a few counts of this clonotype. The chain employs TRBV11-2 and TRBJ2-3; 10 bases line up with TRBD2. This CDR3 has 16 amino acids. Germline lookup yields CDR1 SGHAT and CDR2 FQNNGV. Losses at the gene ends were 5 bases for V and 5 bases for J; bases not matched to a gene: 10. CDR3 coding DNA: TGTGCCAGCAGCGTCGTAGCGGGGGGCAGAGGAGATACGCAGTATTTT. It codes for CASSVVAGGRGDTQYF.

This clonotype was observed many times. V gene TRBV18 combines with J gene TRBJ2-1; TRBD1 aligns across 7 bases. The junction had 4 bases not matched to a gene; V was cut back by 6 bases and J by 5 bases. Germline V gene data show CDR1 as KGHSH and CDR2 as LQKENI. The CDR3 sequence is 13 residues long. The CDR3 DNA reads as TGTGCCAGCTCGACCGGGACAGACAATGAGCAGTTCTTC. As protein: CASSTGTDNEQFF.

The rearrangement joins TRBV2 to TRBJ1-6, with D tentatively TRBD1 (5 bases). There are 14 residues in the CDR3. CDR1 and CDR2 (germline): SNHLY, FYNNEI. V was trimmed by 4 bases and J by 7 bases, leaving 11 bases between them. CDR3: CASSGVQGNSPLHF. The CDR3 DNA follows: TGTGCCAGCAGTGGGGTGCAGGGAAATTCACCCCTCCACTTT. The whole variable domain, filled in from reference TRBV2 and TRBJ1-6, reads EPEVTQTPSHQVTQMGQEVILRCVPISNHLYFYWYRQILGQKVEFLVSFYNNEISEKSEIFDDQFSVERPDGSNFTLKIRSTKLEDSAMYFCASSGVQGNSPLHFGNGTRLTVT.

This clonotype occurred many times. This chain uses TRBV20-1 with TRBJ1-1; D call uncertain. Per the germline V gene, CDR1 is DFQATT and CDR2 is SNEGSKA (reference sequence). This CDR3 comprises 12 residues. The ends were cut back, 5 bases at V and 6 bases at J, with 13 bases in the middle. CDR3 loop: CSASTRRAEAFF. The DNA for the CDR3 is TGCAGTGCTTCCACACGAAGGGCTGAAGCTTTCTTT.

This clonotype was counted between two and nine times. This chain uses TRBV11-2 with TRBJ2-1; weak D call: TRBD2 (6 bases). The CDR3 is made up of 17 amino acids. V was cut by 5 bases and J by 3 bases, with 20 bases left in between. The V gene's germline CDR1 is SGHAT and CDR2 FQNNGV. As DNA, the CDR3 is TGTGCCAGCAGCCCCCGTCGGGGGACCCTGTACTACAATGAGCAGTTCTTC. Translating it yields CASSPRRGTLYYNEQFF. The full variable domain, completed using reference TRBV11-2 and TRBJ2-1, is EAGVAQSPRYKIIEKRQSVAFWCNPISGHATLYWYQQILGQGPKLLIQFQNNGVVDDSQLPKDRFSAERLKGVDSTLKIQPAKLEDSAVYLCASSPRRGTLYYNEQFFGPGTRLTVL.

J is TRBJ1-2 and V is TRBV7-8; D remains unclear. The CDR3 has 12 amino acids. V lost 4 bases and J 2 bases, leaving 5 bases between the germline ends. CDR1 and CDR2 (germline): SGHVS, FQNEAQ. DNA of the CDR3: TGTGCCAGCAGCTCCGAGAACTATGGCTACACCTTC. Translating gives CASSSENYGYTF.

V usage is TRBV2 and J usage is TRBJ1-1; no definite D call. The CDR3 spans 11 residues. The germline V and J ends were trimmed by 3 bases and 13 bases, with 12 bases remaining between them. Germline V CDR1 and CDR2: SNHLY, FYNNEI. The CDR3 protein is CASSDSSWVFF. CDR3 coding DNA: TGTGCCAGCAGTGATTCCAGCTGGGTTTTCTTT.

This clonotype has ten or more counts. The chain joins TRBV11-2 to TRBJ2-3; D is ambiguous. V lost 5 bases to trimming and J lost 3 bases, with 3 bases between them. Germline values: CDR1 SGHAT, CDR2 FQNNGV. The CDR3 has 11 amino acids. The CDR3 loop reads CASSQTDTQYF. CDR3 bases: TGTGCCAGCAGCCAAACAGATACGCAGTATTTT.

The CDR3 region has the DNA TGTGCCAGCAGTCAAGGACAGGGGACGCGGTACGAGCAGTACTTC. Amino acid sequence: CASSQGQGTRYEQYF. The rearrangement links TRBV6-5 to TRBJ2-7; the match to TRBD1 covers 9 bases. CDR1 is MNHEY and CDR2 is SVGAGI in the germline V gene. CDR3 length equals 15 residues. With V trimmed by 5 bases and J by 4 bases, 9 bases remained unmatched.